The entry below gives a single T cell receptor beta chain sequence along with its context. This record comes from a study of blood T cell repertoires in COVID-19. Study background: Sample material is recorded as cDNA or gDNA derived from T cells, B-cell-depleted T cells, or PBMCs.

Profiled with immunoSEQ multiplex PCR; TCRdb holds only in-frame clones, not every one. The table lists about 210,000 clones, about 88% of them singletons. This CDR3 is built from 14 residues. Germline CDR1 and CDR2: LNHDA and SQIVND (reference sequence). V was pared by 6 bases and J by 4 bases, with 16 bases between. What was sequenced was peripheral blood. The receptor was derived from a man in his fifties or sixties with acute or convalescent COVID-19. V and J are TRBV19 and TRBJ2-7; a weak D match, TRBD1 (7 bases). The CDR3 sequence is CASSRGTAFYEQYF. CDR3 in DNA: TGTGCCAGTAGCCGCGGGACAGCCTTTTACGAGCAGTACTTC.